This TCR beta chain was documented in a study of siplizumab effects on memory and regulatory T cells. Findings of the study overall: Versus around 25% in controls, the mappable alloreactive CD4+ clones averaged around 68% Treg-derived with siplizumab.

The junction had 18 bases not matched to a gene; V was cut back by 5 bases and J by 2 bases. CDR3 length equals 19 residues. The V gene's germline CDR1 is SGHTA and CDR2 FQGNSA. Approximately 10^5 TCR templates underwent assay in every sample. Libraries were prepared by immunoSEQ multiplex PCR; TCRdb keeps only in-frame clonotypes and omits some of them. Seen here are roughly 14,000 clones, 49% observed once, and the top ten hold roughly 10%. A 37°C coculture lasting roughly six days was applied to the mixed lymphocyte reaction cells. On this clone itself: Its antigen is unknown.

The clonotype was recovered from a human donor in good health; the cells came from an allogeneic mixed lymphocyte reaction. The material sequenced was CFSE-low (dividing) CD4+ T cells sorted from an allogeneic mixed lymphocyte reaction. The gene calls are TRBV7-2 and TRBJ2-1; 7 bases match TRBD2. CDR3 sequence: CASSRPRGGTGLAYNEQFF. Written as DNA, the CDR3 is TGTGCCAGCAGCCGCCCCCGGGGTGGGACCGGACTAGCCTACAATGAGCAGTTCTTC.